A selection of T cell receptor beta chains follows, all from one sample in a study of T cells in Graves' hyperthyroidism and ophthalmopathy. TCRdb fed the multiplex PCR reads into MiXCR, producing one record per CDR3 protein. The profile shows roughly 350,000 distinct CDR3 sequences, around 14% of them singletons. The sequenced sample was blood. All receptors derive from a woman aged 30 to 39 with Graves' hyperthyroidism. Each CDR3 is given without its conserved first and last residue. Fields, in order: J gene, clone size, D gene, V gene, CDR3 protein. The D gene is left open where the match is weak. Some rows mark clone size as missing; the rest say once, few, many or name a class of expanded clone.

TRBJ2-7 many TRBD2 TRBV7-2 ASSWRAGGSSYEQY
TRBJ2-7 few TRBD1 TRBV7-9 ASSHPGQLYEQY
TRBJ1-6 few . TRBV3-1 ASSQDPLGNSPLH
TRBJ2-6 few . TRBV4-1 ASSQDPGANVLT
TRBJ2-7 many . TRBV28 ASSQRPPPTYEQY
TRBJ2-7 many TRBD1 TRBV20-1 SARQGAAGHNEQY
TRBJ2-3 many TRBD2 TRBV27 ASRPRAGGYTDTQY
TRBJ2-1 . . TRBV7-3 ASSLNRRGNNEQF
TRBJ2-3 many TRBD2 TRBV15 ATSSLAGADTDTQY
TRBJ2-6 many . TRBV12-3/TRBV12-4 ASSPGGRGANVLT
TRBJ1-5 . . TRBV15 ATSSRSTGLGQPQH
TRBJ2-7 many . TRBV7-2 ASSSYIGGYEQY
TRBJ2-1 many . TRBV2 ASSGTSYNEQF
TRBJ2-5 many . TRBV20-1 SARDYDRKGGAQY
TRBJ2-5 few TRBD2 TRBV11-2 ASSELREGRSRTQY
TRBJ2-7 many . TRBV20-1 SARAGLSGGEQY
TRBJ2-7 many TRBD1 TRBV28 ASRGGTGTYEQY
TRBJ1-2 many TRBD1 TRBV7-9 ASSPLSDREVGYT
TRBJ2-7 many . TRBV5-1 ASSPQPGTRWTSYEQY
TRBJ2-3 many TRBD2 TRBV7-2 ASSLGLAGGTDTQY
TRBJ1-5 many . TRBV28 ASSFVGGRNQPQH
TRBJ2-1 many TRBD2 TRBV27 ASSLGLANFHEQF
TRBJ2-7 many TRBD2 TRBV20-1 SAVGFSGSYEQY
TRBJ2-3 many . TRBV12-3/TRBV12-4 ATTTWGDTQY
TRBJ2-6 . . TRBV28 ASRPFGASSGANVLT
TRBJ2-1 once TRBD2 TRBV4-3 ASSQDLSGSSYNEQF
TRBJ1-2 . . TRBV12-3/TRBV12-4 ASSSNQGYGYT